This T cell receptor (beta chain) was documented in a study of cytomegalovirus exposure and HLA in healthy donors. The PCR contained 60 Vbeta and 13 Jbeta primers. Generated by immunoSEQ multiplex PCR, the TCRdb table keeps only in-frame clones and is missing some. The sample contains about 160,000 clones, around 83% of which appear only once. CDR1 SGHKS and CDR2 YYEKEE come from the germline V gene (reference sequence). The CDR3 is 13 residues long. Trimming stripped 1 base from V and 4 bases from J, with 6 bases between. Input material: PBMCs. The sequence was obtained from a man aged 50 to 59 in good health and CMV-seropositive. The genes are TRBV5-5 and TRBJ2-1; D uncertain. CDR3 sequence reads: CASSLTAYNEQFF. CDR3 bases: TGTGCCAGCAGCTTGACAGCTTACAATGAGCAGTTCTTC.